The source of this TCR beta chain is a study of T cell changes during pregnancy in multiple sclerosis. V was clipped by 1 base and J by 3 bases, with 9 bases between them. Per the germline V gene, CDR1 is SGHTA and CDR2 is FQGNSA. The CDR3 is 14 residues long. This table comes from immunoSEQ multiplex PCR, and its TCRdb copy is limited to in-frame clones, with some not included. The sample records approximately 49,000 clones, 85% to 95% being singletons. The receptor was isolated from a female donor in good health, enrolled as a control in a pregnancy study. The V call is TRBV7-2, the J call TRBJ2-5; no clear D gene. The sequences come from CD4+ T cells from peripheral blood mononuclear cells, collected in the second trimester of pregnancy. CDR3: CASSLVWQKETQYF. DNA for the CDR3: TGTGCCAGCAGCTTAGTTTGGCAAAAAGAGACCCAGTACTTC. Looking up the rest from reference TRBV7-2 and TRBJ2-5 gives the full variable domain: GAGVSQSPSNKVTEKGKDVELRCDPISGHTALYWYRQSLGQGLEFLIYFQGNSAPDKSGLPSDRFSAERTGGSVSTLTIQRTQQEDSAVYLCASSLVWQKETQYFGPGTRLLVL.